The sequence of this T cell receptor beta chain was determined in a study of T-cell reconstitution after alpha-beta-depleted transplantation in children. Study-level findings and limits: In patients about two months after transplant, alpha-beta T cells reportedly arose from several hundred expanded graft clones. Newly generated T cells supplied most T-cell counts and diversity one year post-transplant. Surviving recipient T cells and thymic progenitors produced the high day-60 TCRbeta diversity seen in some patients.

Germline assignment: CDR1 DFQATT and CDR2 SNEGSKA (reference sequence). V gave up 0 bases and J gave up 6 bases, with 8 bases separating them. CDR3 length: 13 residues. Unique molecular identifiers were incorporated into the prepared TCRbeta library. TCRdb passed the PCR reads through MiXCR, listing each CDR3 protein once. This sample has approximately 980,000 distinct CDR3 sequences; 25% to 30% occur once, and the top ten carry more than 25%. In regard to this clonotype: Antigen: not known.

The chain carries TRBV20-1 and TRBJ2-2; no definite D call. The specimen was PBMCs, mostly from graft donor cells, collected 360 days after TCRalphabeta/CD19-depleted stem cell transplant. This receptor was taken from a boy under three years old who had a stem cell transplant for SCID, so the T cells may come from the graft donor. The CDR3 loop is CSARDRVSGELFF. In DNA form, the CDR3 reads TGCAGTGCTAGAGATAGGGTTTCCGGGGAGCTGTTTTTT.